The clone carrying this TCR beta chain was picked up a small number of times. Its cognate antigen is unknown. The CDR3 contains 13 residues. With 6 bases removed from V and 1 base from J, the gap between germline ends came to 9 bases. Germline CDR1 ENHRY, CDR2 SYGVKD. Stated time point: late sampling 161 to 241 days after vaccination in a few convalescent patients. Treatment specified: approximately nine-day PBMC culture with coronavirus spike peptide pools or control peptides (ViraFEST assay). TCR sequencing followed the expansion of antigen-specific T cells with peptide pools in ViraFEST. The data originate from a study of vaccination and CD4 T cells after COVID-19. Study-wide background: Two of the convalescents were Hispanic, and convalescents were six males and four females. For a few convalescent patients, sampling occurred both at day 14 and at days 161 to 241 after vaccination.

Cultured CD4+ T cell DNA was sequenced using the Oncomine TCR Beta short-read assay. TCRdb called the PCR reads again in MiXCR, with one record for every CDR3 protein. The sample shows some 19,000 distinct CDR3 sequences, around 50% of them seen only once. Whole-study findings and limits: Spike mono-reactivity was found in 304 of the 307 vaccine-specific clones identified in convalescent patients.

The genes are TRBV10-3 and TRBJ1-1, with D perhaps matching TRBD1 (5 bases). The clonotype was recovered from a human donor who had recovered from COVID-19. This specimen consisted of CD4+ T cells from blood, cultured in vitro, obtained about 7 months after SARS-CoV-2 vaccination. The CDR3 nucleotides are TGTGCCATCAGCGTGACAGAGAACACTGAAGCTTTCTTT. As protein: CAISVTENTEAFF.